The 18 T cell receptor beta chains below come from one sample, sequenced in a study of shared clonotypes between healthy human individuals. Produced via immunoSEQ multiplex PCR; TCRdb's table is partial and in-frame only. The sample shows around 2.3 million clones, nearly 97% of them seen only once. The sequenced material came from naive CD4+ T cells sorted from blood. Subset meaning: CD45RA+ positively selected. The receptors stem from a man between 18 and 35 years old in good health.

Notes on this clone: The same CDR3 can be traced to other DNA sequences in this sample. The chain combines TRBV2 with TRBJ1-6; possible D gene TRBD1, 5 bases. CDR1 SNHLY and CDR2 FYNNEI come from the germline V gene. V lost 4 bases, J lost 4 bases, and 8 bases lay in between. This CDR3 is 14 amino acids long. DNA of the CDR3: TGTGCCAGCAGTGGCGACAGTTATAATTCACCCCTCCACTTT. This translates into CASSGDSYNSPLHF.

The CDR3 reads CASSLPLLPYEQYF. For the CDR3, the DNA is TGTGCCAGCAGTTTACCCTTACTACCCTACGAGCAGTACTTC. The chain recombines TRBV28 with TRBJ2-7; no clear D gene. Trimming pared 2 bases from V and 2 bases from J, leaving 10 bases between. This CDR3 comprises 14 residues. The germline gives CDR1 MDHEN, CDR2 SYDVKM.

The V call is TRBV28, the J call TRBJ1-1; TRBD1 is a possible D gene (5 bases). Germline assignment: CDR1 MDHEN and CDR2 SYDVKM. Trimming cost V 5 bases and J 6 bases, with 16 bases left between them. The CDR3 sequence is 14 residues long. CDR3 sequence reads: CASSTRPDSAEAFF. The CDR3 nucleotides are TGTGCCAGCAGTACCCGGCCCGACAGTGCTGAAGCTTTCTTT.

As to this clone: The identical CDR3 is also encoded by other nucleotide sequences in the sample. J is TRBJ1-1 and V is TRBV28; 7 nucleotides match TRBD1. CDR1 and CDR2 from the germline V gene are MDHEN and SYDVKM. Trimming at V came to 4 bases and at J to 1 base, leaving 3 bases not matched to a gene. The CDR3 is made up of 14 amino acids. The CDR3 nucleotides are TGTGCCAGCAGTTCCGGGACAGCGAACACTGAAGCTTTCTTT. It specifies CASSSGTANTEAFF.

The chain combines TRBV28 with TRBJ2-5, with unresolved D. With 5 bases removed from V and 7 bases from J, the gap between germline ends came to 11 bases. CDR1 and CDR2 (germline): MDHEN, SYDVKM. This CDR3 region has 12 residues. For the CDR3, the DNA is TGTGCCAGCAGTCACCGGTCCGGGACCCAGTACTTC. As protein: CASSHRSGTQYF.

The chain is built from TRBV9 and TRBJ2-3, with a possible D match to TRBD2 (6 bases). There are 15 residues in the CDR3. From germline, CDR1 is SGDLS and CDR2 YYNGEE. The germline V and J ends were trimmed by 4 bases and 7 bases, with 19 bases remaining between them. The CDR3 sequence: CASSLIGTPQNTQYF. The CDR3 coding sequence is TGTGCCAGCAGCCTCATCGGGACTCCCCAAAATACGCAGTATTTT.

V is TRBV10-3 and J is TRBJ2-7; 9 bases fit TRBD1. J lost 1 base, V lost 7 bases, and 5 bases had no gene match. Looked up from germline, CDR1 is ENHRY and CDR2 is SYGVKD. CDR3 length: 14 residues. The CDR3 loop reads CAINRDRESYEQYF. The CDR3 DNA is TGTGCCATCAACAGGGACAGGGAGTCCTACGAGCAGTACTTC.

The V and J genes are TRBV15 and TRBJ1-1; D ambiguous. CDR3 length equals 15 residues. The V gene lost 0 bases and the J gene lost 0 bases, with 8 bases spanning the gap. Per germline, CDR1 LNHNV and CDR2 YYDKDF (reference sequence). Here the CDR3 reads CATSRDPDMNTEAFF. The CDR3 region has the DNA TGTGCCACCAGCAGAGATCCTGACATGAACACTGAAGCTTTCTTT. The complete variable domain, with remaining parts taken from reference TRBV15 and TRBJ1-1, reads DAMVIQNPRYQVTQFGKPVTLSCSQTLNHNVMYWYQQKSSQAPKLLFHYYDKDFNNEADTPDNFQSRRPNTSFCFLDIRSPGLGDTAMYLCATSRDPDMNTEAFFGQGTRLTVV.

About this clone itself: Other nucleotide sequences from this sample produce the same CDR3. The chain carries TRBV5-1 and TRBJ2-5; 8 nucleotides align to TRBD1. CDR1 is SGHRS, CDR2 YFSETQ, per germline. V trimming: 2 bases; J trimming: 5 bases; junction bases outside the gene matches: 5. The CDR3 has 14 amino acids. In DNA, the CDR3 is TGCGCCAGCAGCTTAGCAGGGGGCCGGGAGACCCAGTACTTC. Translated, it gives CASSLAGGRETQYF.

This chain uses TRBV18 with TRBJ1-6; D ambiguous. The CDR3 length is 14 residues. Germline CDR1 and CDR2: KGHSH and LQKENI. V was cut by 3 bases and J by 8 bases, with 11 bases left in between. CDR3 nucleotides: TGTGCCAGCTCACCTTTGGCAGGAGATTCACCCCTCCACTTT. Amino acids: CASSPLAGDSPLHF.

The chain combines TRBV10-3 with TRBJ2-6; D is ambiguous. CDR1 and CDR2 from the germline V gene are ENHRY and SYGVKD. Trimming left V 1 base short and J 0 bases short, with 4 bases between. CDR3 length: 15 amino acids. The DNA of the CDR3 is TGTGCCATCAGTGAGTGGGTCTCTGGGGCCAACGTCCTGACTTTC. Protein sequence: CAISEWVSGANVLTF.

The chain employs TRBV9 and TRBJ2-5; TRBD1 matches at 8 bases. The ends lost 3 bases at V and 5 bases at J; junction bases unmatched: 6. This CDR3 has 14 amino acids. The germline gives CDR1 SGDLS, CDR2 YYNGEE. CDR3 in DNA: TGTGCCAGCAGCGAACAGGGGGTTCGGGAGACCCAGTACTTC. This encodes CASSEQGVRETQYF.

V gene TRBV4-1 combines with J gene TRBJ2-3; 10 nucleotides align to TRBD2. CDR1 and CDR2 from the germline V gene are MGHRA and YSYEKL. With V trimmed by 1 base and J by 6 bases, 7 bases remained unmatched. This CDR3 has 16 amino acids. CDR3 protein: CASSQGPSGSFDTQYF. In DNA form, the CDR3 reads TGCGCCAGCAGCCAAGGCCCTAGCGGGAGCTTCGATACGCAGTATTTT.

V usage is TRBV11-2 and J usage is TRBJ2-7; tentatively, D is TRBD2 (6 bases). The CDR3 runs 16 residues. V lost 0 bases and J lost 0, with 12 bases in between. From germline, CDR1 is SGHAT and CDR2 FQNNGV. CDR3: CASSLDERGISYEQYF. CDR3 DNA sequence: TGTGCCAGCAGCTTAGATGAACGGGGGATCTCCTACGAGCAGTACTTC.

The V gene is TRBV6-5, the J gene TRBJ2-3, with a possible D match to TRBD1 (7 bases). V shed 7 bases and J shed 4 bases, with 18 bases lying between them. The CDR3 has 15 residues. Germline V lookup: CDR1 MNHEY, CDR2 SVGAGI. The CDR3 sequence: CASTKQGRSSDTQYF. CDR3 nucleotides: TGTGCCAGCACCAAACAGGGGAGGTCATCAGATACGCAGTATTTT.

V is TRBV5-4 and J is TRBJ2-7; TRBD2 matches at 12 bases. The length of the CDR3 is 17 residues. Germline V gene data show CDR1 as SGHNT and CDR2 as YYREEE (reference sequence). Germline trimming cut 1 base from V and 2 bases from J; bases unmatched to any gene: 7. The CDR3 loop is CASSLPSGGEYTYEQYF. CDR3 sequence (DNA): TGTGCCAGCAGCTTGCCTAGCGGGGGGGAGTATACCTACGAGCAGTACTTC.

This clone was seen a single time. In the same sample, other DNA sequences code for this CDR3. The chain recombines TRBV5-1 with TRBJ1-5; tentatively, D is TRBD1 (6 bases). The ends were cut back, 1 base at V and 4 bases at J, with 9 bases in the middle. The CDR3 runs to 14 residues. Per the germline V gene, CDR1 is SGHRS and CDR2 is YFSETQ. The CDR3 region is CASSLRGGNQPQHF. CDR3 DNA sequence: TGCGCCAGCAGCTTGAGAGGGGGGAATCAGCCCCAGCATTTT.

This rearrangement joins TRBV7-9 to TRBJ2-3; possibly TRBD2 for D (5 bases). The CDR3 runs 15 residues. Germline CDR1 is SEHNR and CDR2 is FQNEAQ (reference sequence). Trimming cost V 3 bases and J 0 bases, with 10 bases left between them. The CDR3 sequence is CASSLLAHSTDTQYF. The CDR3 nucleotides read TGTGCCAGCAGCTTGCTAGCCCACAGCACAGATACGCAGTATTTT. Looking up the rest from reference TRBV7-9 and TRBJ2-3 gives the full variable domain: DTGVSQNPRHKITKRGQNVTFRCDPISEHNRLYWYRQTLGQGPEFLTYFQNEAQLEKSRLLSDRFSAERPKGSFSTLEIQRTEQGDSAMYLCASSLLAHSTDTQYFGPGTRLTVL.